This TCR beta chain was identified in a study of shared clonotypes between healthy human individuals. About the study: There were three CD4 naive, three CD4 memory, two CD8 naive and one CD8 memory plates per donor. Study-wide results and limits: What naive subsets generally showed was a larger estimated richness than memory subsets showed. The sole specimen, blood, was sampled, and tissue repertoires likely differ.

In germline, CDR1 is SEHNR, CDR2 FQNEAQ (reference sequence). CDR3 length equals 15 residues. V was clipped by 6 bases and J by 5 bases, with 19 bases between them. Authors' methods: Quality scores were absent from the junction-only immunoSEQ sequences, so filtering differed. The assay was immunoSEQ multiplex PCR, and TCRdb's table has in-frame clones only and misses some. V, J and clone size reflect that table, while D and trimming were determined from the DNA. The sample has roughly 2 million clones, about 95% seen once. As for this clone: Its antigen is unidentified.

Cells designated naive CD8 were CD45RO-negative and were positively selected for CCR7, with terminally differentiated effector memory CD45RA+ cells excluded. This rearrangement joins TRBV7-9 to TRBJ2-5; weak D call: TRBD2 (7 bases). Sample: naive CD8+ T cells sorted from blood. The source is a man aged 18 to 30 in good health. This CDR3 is CASRPPGGGWETQYF. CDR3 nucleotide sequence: TGTGCCAGCAGGCCGCCGGGGGGCGGTTGGGAGACCCAGTACTTC.